This T cell receptor beta chain was obtained from a study of blood T cell repertoires in COVID-19. Clones were sequenced by immunoSEQ multiplex PCR, and TCRdb holds only the in-frame ones, with some missing. The sample includes about 33,000 clones, about 90% of them seen just once. This CDR3 is 16 amino acids long. V shed 2 bases and J 6 bases; nucleotides not matched to a gene: 7. Germline lookup yields CDR1 MNHEY and CDR2 SVGAGI. Sequencing input: peripheral blood. This clonotype was obtained from a human donor with active COVID-19. The donor label of this sample is uncertain. J is TRBJ2-3 and V is TRBV6-5; 11 bases line up with TRBD2. CDR3 in amino acids: CASSYRGSGGADTQYF. The DNA for the CDR3 is TGTGCCAGCAGTTACCGGGGTAGCGGGGGGGCGGATACGCAGTATTTT.